This entry features one T cell receptor (beta chain) sequence. Germline CDR1 DFQATT, CDR2 SNEGSKA (reference sequence). The CDR3 has 15 amino acids. V shed 4 bases and J shed 10 bases, with 25 bases lying between them. This entry belongs to a study of T-cell reconstitution after alpha-beta-depleted transplantation in children. The authors prepared the TCRbeta library with unique molecular identifiers. MiXCR was run by TCRdb on the PCR reads, yielding one entry per CDR3 protein. The data hold over 550,000 distinct CDR3 sequences, with roughly a tenth observed a single time. The receptor comes from a human donor who donated a stem cell graft to a child with acute myeloid leukemia. Material: PBMCs from the stem cell graft donor, obtained from the stem cell graft. The chain uses TRBV20-1 and TRBJ2-5; D is perhaps TRBD1 (6 bases). The CDR3 region has the DNA TGCAGTGCTACCGGAGCGGCCCCCAGGGGTCGGGGCCAGTACTTC. Protein: CSATGAAPRGRGQYF.